The clone carrying this T cell receptor (beta chain) was observed once. Antigen: not known. The data derive from a study of cytomegalovirus exposure and HLA in healthy donors. Overall study context: Just over 80% of roughly 430 genotyped donors fell in the Caucasian-associated ancestry cluster. Study-wide results and limits: Later, TCR association rates were found to vary by HLA locus, highest for DRB1 and lowest for HLA-C.

V was pared by 0 bases and J by 4 bases, with 9 bases between. Per germline, CDR1 SNHLY and CDR2 FYNNEI. CDR3 length equals 14 residues. The PCR had 60 Vbeta and 13 Jbeta primers. This table comes from immunoSEQ multiplex PCR, and its TCRdb copy is limited to in-frame clones, with some not included. The sample lists about 230,000 clones; over 65% were seen once. This sequence originates from a woman between 55 and 75 years old in good health and CMV-seropositive. Sequencing input: PBMCs. V gene TRBV2 combines with J gene TRBJ1-2; perhaps TRBD1 as D (6 bases). The CDR3 reads CASSEAPDSYGYTF. In DNA form, the CDR3 reads TGTGCCAGCAGTGAAGCACCGGACAGCTATGGCTACACCTTC. The whole variable domain, filled in from reference TRBV2 and TRBJ1-2, reads EPEVTQTPSHQVTQMGQEVILRCVPISNHLYFYWYRQILGQKVEFLVSFYNNEISEKSEIFDDQFSVERPDGSNFTLKIRSTKLEDSAMYFCASSEAPDSYGYTFGSGTRLTVV.